The rows below give T cell receptor beta chains drawn from one sample of a study of molecular identifiers for immune sequencing clone quantification. TCRdb re-derived calls from the PCR reads in MiXCR, one entry per CDR3 protein. The sample has over 65,000 distinct CDR3 sequences, roughly 25% seen once. Sequencing was performed on naive CD8+ T cells from blood, with Jurkat cell RNA spiked in. These receptors were taken from a human donor in good health. Some libraries in this study had Jurkat cell RNA spiked in. Both conserved end residues are part of each CDR3. A D gene is named only where the DNA matches it firmly. A clone size is listed for some rows: how often the clone was seen (once, few, many), or a class if it is expanded.

>many|TRBV6-5|TRBJ2-7|TRBD2
TGTGCCAGCAGCCCGGGACTAGCGGGAGGTTTCTCCTACGAGCAGTACTTC
CASSPGLAGGFSYEQYF
>.|TRBV4-1|TRBJ1-5|TRBD1
TGCGCCAGCAGCCAAGTAGGGACAGGCCTTCGGCCCCAGCATTTT
CASSQVGTGLRPQHF
>many|TRBV5-4|TRBJ2-7|TRBD1
TGTGCCAGCAGCCAAGACAGGGGCACCTACGAGCAGTACTTC
CASSQDRGTYEQYF
>.|TRBV15|TRBJ1-2|.
TGTGCCACCAGCAGAGATAGGACGGCAGCCGACTATGGCTACACCTTC
CATSRDRTAADYGYTF
>few|TRBV4-1|TRBJ1-2|.
TGCGCCAGCAGCCCGGGAGTGGGGCGGAAGGATGGCTACACCTTC
CASSPGVGRKDGYTF
>many|TRBV4-2|TRBJ1-5|TRBD1
TGTGCCAGCAGCCGAGGACAGGGCAATCAGCCCCAGCATTTT
CASSRGQGNQPQHF
>few|TRBV20-1|TRBJ2-1|.
TGCAGTGCTCCTCTTTACCGGGGGCTATACAATGAGCAGTTCTTC
CSAPLYRGLYNEQFF
>few|TRBV11-2|TRBJ2-6|.
TGTGCCAGCAGCTCCAGTAACAGGGTGGCCGGGGCCAACGTCCTGACTTTC
CASSSSNRVAGANVLTF
>.|TRBV19|TRBJ2-1|TRBD2
TGTGCCAGTAGCGGGGGGTCCAACGGCTACAATGAGCAGTTCTTC
CASSGGSNGYNEQFF
>few|TRBV6-2/TRBV6-3|TRBJ2-7|TRBD2
TGTGCCAGCAGCAAGGGAGCGGGAGTGTACGAGCAGTACTTC
CASSKGAGVYEQYF
>.|TRBV15|TRBJ2-2|.
TGTGCCACCAGCAGGGGTGAACTGAACACCGGGGAGCTGTTTTTT
CATSRGELNTGELFF
>many|TRBV5-1|TRBJ2-3|.
TGCGCCAGCAGCTTGGACTTCCACGACCCCACAGATACGCAGTATTTT
CASSLDFHDPTDTQYF
>few|TRBV7-9|TRBJ2-5|.
TGTGCCAGCAGCTTAGCCAAAGGCCCCGAAGAGACCCAGTACTTC
CASSLAKGPEETQYF
>few|TRBV6-5|TRBJ2-7|.
TGTGCCAGCAGTTACTCGTGGGAATACTACGAGCAGTACTTC
CASSYSWEYYEQYF
>many|TRBV4-3|TRBJ2-3|.
TGCGCCAGCAGCCAAGAGGTGTGGGGGGACCCCACAGATACGCAGTATTTT
CASSQEVWGDPTDTQYF
>many|TRBV3-1|TRBJ2-6|.
TGTGCCAGCAGCCAAGATTCTAAGCTTCGGGGCTTTGGGGCCAACGTCCTGACTTTC
CASSQDSKLRGFGANVLTF
>few|TRBV5-1|TRBJ2-7|TRBD1
TGCGCCAGCAGCACGACAGGGTCGGGGGAGCAGTACTTC
CASSTTGSGEQYF
>many|TRBV6-2/TRBV6-3|TRBJ2-7|TRBD2
TGTGCCAGCAGTTACTCCGGACTAGCGGGAGGCGAGCAGTACTTC
CASSYSGLAGGEQYF
>.|TRBV7-8|TRBJ2-6|.
TGTGCCGGCAGCACAGGACGGGCTTGGGGAGCCAACGTCCTGACTTTC
CAGSTGRAWGANVLTF
>.|TRBV30|TRBJ2-3|TRBD1
TGTGCCCGGACACCGGGACAGGGAACAGCTACGCAGTATTTT
CARTPGQGTATQYF
>many|TRBV9|TRBJ2-5|.
TGTGCCAGCAGCGTAGGCGGGACACCCCAAGAGACCCAGTACTTC
CASSVGGTPQETQYF
>.|TRBV5-3|TRBJ2-2|.
TGTGCCAGCAGCCATGACACCGGGGAGCTGTTTTTT
CASSHDTGELFF
>many|TRBV19|TRBJ2-2|.
TGTGCCAGCATTCCAGACAGCGGAGCTAACACCGGGGAGCTGTTTTTT
CASIPDSGANTGELFF
>few|TRBV27|TRBJ2-7|.
TGTGCCAGCAGTGTAACAGTAACCTACGAGCAGTACTTC
CASSVTVTYEQYF
>.|TRBV19|TRBJ2-7|.
TGTGCCAGTAGTATAAGCGGGGACAGCTCCTACGAGCAGTACTTC
CASSISGDSSYEQYF
>.|TRBV7-9|TRBJ2-7|TRBD2
TGTGCCACTGCTAGCGGGAGCTCCCACGAGCAGTACTTC
CATASGSSHEQYF
>few|TRBV27|TRBJ2-7|.
TGTGCCAGCAGTTTTAACGAGGCCTACGAGCAGTACTTC
CASSFNEAYEQYF
>many|TRBV9|TRBJ2-3|TRBD1
TGTGCCAGCAGCGCCGAACAGGGGGCCTTAACAGATACGCAGTATTTT
CASSAEQGALTDTQYF
>many|TRBV20-1|TRBJ2-7|TRBD1
TGCAGTGCTGCCAGGAACCGGGACAGCACCTACGAGCAGTACTTC
CSAARNRDSTYEQYF
>many|TRBV7-9|TRBJ2-2|.
TGTGCCAGCAGCTTAGGACCGGGGGACACCGGGGAGCTGTTTTTT
CASSLGPGDTGELFF
>.|TRBV19|TRBJ2-5|.
TGTGCCAGTAGTGGGCCCAAAATAGGAGTTTACAAAGAGACCCCGTCCTTC
CASSGPKIGVYKETPSF
>few|TRBV7-2|TRBJ1-5|TRBD1
TGTGCCAGCAGCCCCCTGACAGGGCCCTATCAGCCCCAGCATTTT
CASSPLTGPYQPQHF
>.|TRBV7-6|TRBJ1-1|TRBD1
TGTGCCAGCAGCTCGATGGGGACAGCGAACACTGAAGCTTTCTTT
CASSSMGTANTEAFF
>.|TRBV4-1|TRBJ2-1|TRBD2
TGCGCCAGCAGCCGAAGACTAGCGGAGTACAATGAGCAGTTCTTC
CASSRRLAEYNEQFF
>.|TRBV4-3|TRBJ2-2|TRBD1
TGCGCCAGCAGCCGAGGACAGGGCCCCACCGGGGAGCTGTTTTTT
CASSRGQGPTGELFF
>few|TRBV2|TRBJ1-1|.
TGTGCCAGCATTCAGGGGCCCACTGAAGCTTTCTTT
CASIQGPTEAFF
>many|TRBV29-1|TRBJ1-1|.
TGCAGCGTTGGGGGGGGGAATATACCGAACACTGAAGCTTTCTTT
CSVGGGNIPNTEAFF
>.|TRBV19|TRBJ2-7|.
TGTGCCAGTAGTATAGGGGTTCGGGACTACGAGCAGTACTTC
CASSIGVRDYEQYF
>medium-sized|TRBV29-1|TRBJ2-3|.
TGCAGCGTTGAAGATCTTGAAGTCATCACAGATACGCAGTATTTT
CSVEDLEVITDTQYF
>.|TRBV27|TRBJ2-3|.
TGTGCCAGTGGGATCAACAGGCTTGCAGATACGCAGTATTTT
CASGINRLADTQYF
>few|TRBV4-1|TRBJ2-1|.
TGCGCCAGCAGCCAGCTGCATGGTCGCTACAACAATGAGCAGTTCTTC
CASSQLHGRYNNEQFF
>few|TRBV9|TRBJ1-1|TRBD1
TGTGCCAGCAGCGTAGCGCAGGGGGCCACTGAAGCTTTCTTT
CASSVAQGATEAFF
>few|TRBV30|TRBJ2-3|TRBD1
TGTGCCTGGTCCACAGGGGCTTCTAGCACAGATACGCAGTATTTT
CAWSTGASSTDTQYF
>many|TRBV20-1|TRBJ2-5|TRBD2
TGCAGTGCTAGAGATCTACTAGCGGTCCAAGAGACCCAGTACTTC
CSARDLLAVQETQYF
>many|TRBV20-1|TRBJ2-7|.
TGCAGTGCTAAAGACGGAACTAGGGCGTGGGAGCAGTACTTC
CSAKDGTRAWEQYF
>many|TRBV7-9|TRBJ2-4|TRBD1
TGTGCCAGCAGCCCGAACAGGGGTGCCAAAAACATTCAGTACTTC
CASSPNRGAKNIQYF
>.|TRBV13|TRBJ1-2|.
TGTGCCAGCAGCTTACTTAACTATGGCTACACCTTC
CASSLLNYGYTF
>many|TRBV29-1|TRBJ2-7|.
TGCAGCGTTGAATCGCCAGGGACCTACGAGCAGTACTTC
CSVESPGTYEQYF
>few|TRBV6-5|TRBJ2-5|.
TGTGCCAGCAGTTACTCGGAAGGGGTTGGGGAGACCCAGTACTTC
CASSYSEGVGETQYF
>.|TRBV28|TRBJ2-5|TRBD2
TGTGCCAGCAGCCCTTGGACTAGCGGGAGCTTCGGGGAGACCCAGTACTTC
CASSPWTSGSFGETQYF
>few|TRBV20-1|TRBJ2-7|.
TGCAGTCCCCTCGGACTTGGCGGGCAGTACTTC
CSPLGLGGQYF
>.|TRBV7-9|TRBJ2-7|TRBD2
TGTGCCAGCAGCTCCAACAAGCGGGGGAGCTCCTACGAGCAGTACTTC
CASSSNKRGSSYEQYF
>many|TRBV7-9|TRBJ2-7|.
TGTGCCAGCAGCTTTCCCCCTAGCTTC
CASSFPPSF
>.|TRBV7-9|TRBJ2-2|TRBD2
TGTGCCAGCAGCTTAAGCCCCGGGACTATCGGCACCGGGGAGCTGTTTTTT
CASSLSPGTIGTGELFF
>few|TRBV27|TRBJ1-1|.
TGTGCCAGCAGTTTAACGGGGCTCCGGACTGAAGCTTTCTTT
CASSLTGLRTEAFF